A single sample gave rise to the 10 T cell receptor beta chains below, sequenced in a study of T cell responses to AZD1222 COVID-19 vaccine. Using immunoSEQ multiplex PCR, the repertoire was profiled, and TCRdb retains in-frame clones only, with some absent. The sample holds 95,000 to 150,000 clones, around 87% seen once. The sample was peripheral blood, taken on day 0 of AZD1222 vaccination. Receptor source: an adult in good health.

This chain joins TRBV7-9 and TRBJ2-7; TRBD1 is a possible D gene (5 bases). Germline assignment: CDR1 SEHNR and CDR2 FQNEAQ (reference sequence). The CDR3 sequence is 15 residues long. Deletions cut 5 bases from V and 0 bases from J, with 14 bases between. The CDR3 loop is CASSPGQGTSYEQYF. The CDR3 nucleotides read TGTGCCAGCAGCCCTGGACAAGGCACCTCCTACGAGCAGTACTTC.

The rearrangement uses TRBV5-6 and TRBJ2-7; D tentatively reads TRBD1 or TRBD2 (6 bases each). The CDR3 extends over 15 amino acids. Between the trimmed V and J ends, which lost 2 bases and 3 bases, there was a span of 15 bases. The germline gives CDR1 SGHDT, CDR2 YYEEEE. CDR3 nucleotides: TGTGCCAGCAGCTTCGGGGGCCCCTCAAACTACGAGCAGTACTTC. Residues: CASSFGGPSNYEQYF.

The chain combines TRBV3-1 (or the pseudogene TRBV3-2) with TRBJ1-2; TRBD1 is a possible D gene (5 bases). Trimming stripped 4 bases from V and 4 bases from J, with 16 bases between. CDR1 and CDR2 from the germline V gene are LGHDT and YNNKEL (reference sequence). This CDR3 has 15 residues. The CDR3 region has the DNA TGTGCCAGCAGCCCCTTCCCAGGGAGTCCCTATGGCTACACCTTC. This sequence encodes CASSPFPGSPYGYTF.

The CDR3 loop reads CASSSGPNTEAFF. In DNA form, the CDR3 reads TGTGCCAGCAGTTCGGGCCCGAACACTGAAGCTTTCTTT. The chain joins TRBV6-2 or TRBV6-3 to TRBJ1-1; D gene unclear. Germline V CDR1 and CDR2: MNHEY, SVGEGT. V lost 4 bases and J 1 base, leaving 7 bases between the germline ends. CDR3 length equals 13 residues.

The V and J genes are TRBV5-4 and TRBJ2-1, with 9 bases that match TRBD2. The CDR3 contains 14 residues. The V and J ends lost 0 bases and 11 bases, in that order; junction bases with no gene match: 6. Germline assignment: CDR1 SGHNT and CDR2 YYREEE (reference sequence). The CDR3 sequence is CASSLVGLAIKQFF. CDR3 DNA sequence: TGTGCCAGCAGCTTGGTGGGACTAGCAATCAAGCAGTTCTTC.

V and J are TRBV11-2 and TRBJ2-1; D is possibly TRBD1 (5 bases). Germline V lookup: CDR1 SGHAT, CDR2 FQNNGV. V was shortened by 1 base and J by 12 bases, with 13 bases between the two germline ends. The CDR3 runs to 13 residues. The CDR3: CASSLGAGYVQFF. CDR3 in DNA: TGTGCCAGCAGCTTAGGAGCAGGGTATGTGCAGTTCTTC.

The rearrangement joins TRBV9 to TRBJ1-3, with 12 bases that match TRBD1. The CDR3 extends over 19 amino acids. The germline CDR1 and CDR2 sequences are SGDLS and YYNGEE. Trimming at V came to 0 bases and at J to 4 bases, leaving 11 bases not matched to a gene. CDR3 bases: TGTGCCAGCAGCGTAGAGGCGGGGACAGGGGGCACTTTGGGAAACACCATATATTTT. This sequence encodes CASSVEAGTGGTLGNTIYF.

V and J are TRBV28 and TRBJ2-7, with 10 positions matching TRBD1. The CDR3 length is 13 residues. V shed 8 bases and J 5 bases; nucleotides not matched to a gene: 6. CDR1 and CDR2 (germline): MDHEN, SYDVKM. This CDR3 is CASLRQGANEQYF. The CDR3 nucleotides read TGTGCCAGCTTAAGACAGGGGGCGAACGAGCAGTACTTC.

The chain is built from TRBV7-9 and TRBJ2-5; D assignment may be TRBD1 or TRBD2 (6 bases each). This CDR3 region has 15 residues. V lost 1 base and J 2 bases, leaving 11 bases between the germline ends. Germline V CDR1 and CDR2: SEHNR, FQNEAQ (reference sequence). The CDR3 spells CASSLVRGGQETQYF. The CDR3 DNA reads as TGTGCCAGCAGCTTAGTCCGAGGGGGGCAAGAGACCCAGTACTTC.

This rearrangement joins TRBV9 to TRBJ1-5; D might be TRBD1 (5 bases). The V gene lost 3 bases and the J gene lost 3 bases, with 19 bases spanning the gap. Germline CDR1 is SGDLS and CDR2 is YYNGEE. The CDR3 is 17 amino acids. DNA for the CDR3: TGTGCCAGCAGCGCGCACTCGGGACCTACTTACAATCAGCCCCAGCATTTT. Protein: CASSAHSGPTYNQPQHF.